What follows is one T cell receptor beta chain and its context. Antigen specificity is unknown. Profiling relied on immunoSEQ multiplex PCR, and the TCRdb table lists in-frame clones only, not all of them. The sample yields over 40,000 clones, around 90% seen once. The data derive from a study of OX40 agonist ivuxolimab in advanced cancers. Study-level results: More expanded clones were found, on average, in CD8+ than in CD4+ T cells. Clonal expansion among partial responders at 0.1-3.0 mg/kg ranked near the lowest.

Excluded were patients having autoimmune disease history or systemic immunosuppression. Blood sampling took place at baseline, cycle 4 day 1, and cycle 7 day 1. This material consisted of CD4+ or CD8+ T cells sorted from blood, taken in a trial of the OX40 agonist ivuxolimab. The source of this sequence is an adult with an advanced solid tumor such as melanoma, head and neck, liver or kidney cancer.

The CDR3 nucleotides read TGTGCCAGCAGAGAGCGGGAAAGCACAGATACGCAGTATTTT. Amino acids: CASRERESTDTQYF. The V call is TRBV4-2, the J call TRBJ2-3, with 7 nucleotides matching TRBD2. This CDR3 has 14 amino acids. Trimming at V came to 6 bases and at J to 0 bases, leaving 3 bases not matched to a gene. Germline assignment: CDR1 LGHNA and CDR2 YNFKEQ.